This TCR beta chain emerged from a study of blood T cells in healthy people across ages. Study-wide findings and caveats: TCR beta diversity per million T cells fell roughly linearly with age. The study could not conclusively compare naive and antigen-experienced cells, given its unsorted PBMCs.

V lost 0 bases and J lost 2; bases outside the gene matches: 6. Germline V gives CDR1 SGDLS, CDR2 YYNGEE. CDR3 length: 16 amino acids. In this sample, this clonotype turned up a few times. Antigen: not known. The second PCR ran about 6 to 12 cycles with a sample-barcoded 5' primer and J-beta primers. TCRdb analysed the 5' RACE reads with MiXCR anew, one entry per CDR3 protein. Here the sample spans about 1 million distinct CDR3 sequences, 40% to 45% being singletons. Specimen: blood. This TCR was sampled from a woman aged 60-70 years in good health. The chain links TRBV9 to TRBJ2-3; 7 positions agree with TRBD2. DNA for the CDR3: TGTGCCAGCAGCGTAGCTGGCGGGGGAATCACAGATACGCAGTATTTT. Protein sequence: CASSVAGGGITDTQYF.